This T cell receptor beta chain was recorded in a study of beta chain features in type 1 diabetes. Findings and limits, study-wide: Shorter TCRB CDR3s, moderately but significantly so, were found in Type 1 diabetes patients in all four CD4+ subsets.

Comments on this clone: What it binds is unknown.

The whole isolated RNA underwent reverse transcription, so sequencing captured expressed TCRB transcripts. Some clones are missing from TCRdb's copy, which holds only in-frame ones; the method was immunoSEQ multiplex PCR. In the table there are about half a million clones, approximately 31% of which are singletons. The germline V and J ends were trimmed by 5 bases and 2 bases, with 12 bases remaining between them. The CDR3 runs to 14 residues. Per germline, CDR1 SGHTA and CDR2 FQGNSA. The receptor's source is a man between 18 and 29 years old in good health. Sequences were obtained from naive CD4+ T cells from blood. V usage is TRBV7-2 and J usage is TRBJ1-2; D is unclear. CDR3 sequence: CASSASRENYGYTF. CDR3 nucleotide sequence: TGTGCCAGCAGCGCGTCCCGGGAGAACTATGGCTACACCTTC.